The clone carrying this TCR beta chain was recorded only once. The target antigen is unknown. This record comes from a study of shared clonotypes between healthy human individuals. CDR1 GTSNPN and CDR2 SVGIG come from the germline V gene (reference sequence). The ends lost 0 bases at V and 4 bases at J; junction bases unmatched: 5. The CDR3 length is 14 residues. CD45RO-negative, CCR7-positively selected cells formed the naive CD8 fraction, excluding terminally differentiated effector memory CD45RA+ cells. Every donor, a Caucasian adult, lived in Nashville, Tennessee. Sequencing used immunoSEQ multiplex PCR; TCRdb keeps in-frame clones, though not all of them. This sample carries 2 million to 2.5 million clones, approximately 95% of them seen once, and the ten largest clones take more than 0.95%. Study findings and constraints: Specimens sampled were limited to blood, with tissue repertoires likely differing. In several donors, around 5% of naive CD4 clonotypes appeared in common.

The sequenced material came from naive CD8+ T cells sorted from blood. This chain joins TRBV30 and TRBJ2-7; TRBD2 matches at 8 bases. The sequence came from a man aged 18 to 35 in good health. This chain's CDR3 is CAWSVGPSGYEQYF. CDR3 nucleotides: TGTGCCTGGAGTGTGGGCCCTAGCGGGTACGAGCAGTACTTC.